This TCR beta chain was recovered during a study of CD8 T cell repertoires and HIV-1 epitope variants. Overall study context: Separate from the cultures, 1M uncultured T cells served as baseline.

This CDR3 is 15 amino acids long. TCRdb's copy holds only in-frame clones and misses some; the assay was immunoSEQ multiplex PCR. The sample shows tens of thousands of clones, around 67% of them seen only once. The V gene is TRBV1, the J gene TRBJ2-5. TRBV1 is termed a pseudogene. The receptor was derived from a male donor with HIV. The specimen was uncultured baseline CD8+ T cells from peripheral blood mononuclear cells (PBMCs). The CDR3 region has the DNA TGCACCAGCAGCCAACCCGGGCCGGTGGAAGAGACCCAGTACTTC. Its translation is CTSSQPGPVEETQYF.